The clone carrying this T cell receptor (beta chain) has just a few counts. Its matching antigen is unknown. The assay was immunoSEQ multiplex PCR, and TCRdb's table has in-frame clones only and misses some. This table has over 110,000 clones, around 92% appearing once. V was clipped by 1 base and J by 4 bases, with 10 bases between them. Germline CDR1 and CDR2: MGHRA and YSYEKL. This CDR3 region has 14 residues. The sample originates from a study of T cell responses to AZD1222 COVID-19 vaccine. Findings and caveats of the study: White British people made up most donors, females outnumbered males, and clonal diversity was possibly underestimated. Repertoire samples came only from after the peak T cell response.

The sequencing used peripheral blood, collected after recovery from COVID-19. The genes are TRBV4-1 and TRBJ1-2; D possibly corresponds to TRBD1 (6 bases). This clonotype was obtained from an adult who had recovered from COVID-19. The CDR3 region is CASSQGQASYGYTF. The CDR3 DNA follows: TGCGCCAGCAGCCAAGGACAGGCAAGCTATGGCTACACCTTC.